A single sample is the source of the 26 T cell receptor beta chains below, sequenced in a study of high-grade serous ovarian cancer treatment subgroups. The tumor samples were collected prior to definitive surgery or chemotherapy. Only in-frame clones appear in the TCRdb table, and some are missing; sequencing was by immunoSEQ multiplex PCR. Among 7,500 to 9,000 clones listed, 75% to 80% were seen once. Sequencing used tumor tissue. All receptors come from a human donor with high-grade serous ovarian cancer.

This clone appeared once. The CDR3 here is CASSLPGLAGGIQETQYF. Written as DNA, the CDR3 is TGTGCCAGCAGCCTACCCGGACTAGCGGGGGGGATTCAAGAGACCCAGTACTTC. The gene calls are TRBV5-4 and TRBJ2-5; 15 bases line up with TRBD2. Trimming at V came to 4 bases and at J to 2 bases, leaving 9 bases not matched to a gene. The CDR3 sequence is 18 residues long. The germline CDR1 and CDR2 sequences are SGHNT and YYREEE (reference sequence).

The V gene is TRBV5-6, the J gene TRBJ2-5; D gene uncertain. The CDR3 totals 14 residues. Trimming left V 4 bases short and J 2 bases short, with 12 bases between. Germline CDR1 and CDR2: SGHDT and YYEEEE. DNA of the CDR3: TGTGCCAGCAGCCGGACGGCATATCAAGAGACCCAGTACTTC. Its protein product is CASSRTAYQETQYF.

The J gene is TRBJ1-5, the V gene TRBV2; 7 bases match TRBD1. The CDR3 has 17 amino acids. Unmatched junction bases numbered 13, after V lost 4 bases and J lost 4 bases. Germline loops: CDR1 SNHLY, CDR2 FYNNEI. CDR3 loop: CASSGPDRTPRNQPQHF. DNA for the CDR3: TGTGCCAGCAGTGGGCCGGACAGGACCCCTCGAAATCAGCCCCAGCATTTT.

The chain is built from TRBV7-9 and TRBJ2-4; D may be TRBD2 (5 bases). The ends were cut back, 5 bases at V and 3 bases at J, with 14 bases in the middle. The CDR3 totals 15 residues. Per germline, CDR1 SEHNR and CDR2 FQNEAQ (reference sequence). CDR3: CASSPGWFGKNIQYF. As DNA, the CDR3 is TGTGCCAGCAGCCCGGGGTGGTTTGGCAAAAACATTCAGTACTTC. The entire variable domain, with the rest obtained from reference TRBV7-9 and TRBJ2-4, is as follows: DTGVSQNPRHKITKRGQNVTFRCDPISEHNRLYWYRQTLGQGPEFLTYFQNEAQLEKSRLLSDRFSAERPKGSFSTLEIQRTEQGDSAMYLCASSPGWFGKNIQYFGAGTRLSVL.

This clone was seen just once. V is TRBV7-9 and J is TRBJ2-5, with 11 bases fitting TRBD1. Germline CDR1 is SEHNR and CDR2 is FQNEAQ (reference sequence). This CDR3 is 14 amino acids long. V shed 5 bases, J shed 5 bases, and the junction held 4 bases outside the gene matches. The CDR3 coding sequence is TGTGCCAGCAGCAGGACAGGGGGCGGGGAGACCCAGTACTTC. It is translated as CASSRTGGGETQYF.

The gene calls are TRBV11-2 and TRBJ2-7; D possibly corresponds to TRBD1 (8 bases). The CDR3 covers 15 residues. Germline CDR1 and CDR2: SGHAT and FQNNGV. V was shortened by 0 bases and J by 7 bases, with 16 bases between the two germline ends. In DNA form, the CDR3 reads TGTGCCAGCAGCTTAGACGGGACAGGACTAGAAGAGCAGTACTTC. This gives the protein CASSLDGTGLEEQYF.

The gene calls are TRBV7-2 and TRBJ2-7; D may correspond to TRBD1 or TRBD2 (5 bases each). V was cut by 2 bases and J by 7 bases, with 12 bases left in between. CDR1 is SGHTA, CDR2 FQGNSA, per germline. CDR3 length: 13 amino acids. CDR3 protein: CASSLRRGVEQYF. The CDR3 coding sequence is TGTGCCAGCAGCTTACGGCGAGGGGTTGAGCAGTACTTC.

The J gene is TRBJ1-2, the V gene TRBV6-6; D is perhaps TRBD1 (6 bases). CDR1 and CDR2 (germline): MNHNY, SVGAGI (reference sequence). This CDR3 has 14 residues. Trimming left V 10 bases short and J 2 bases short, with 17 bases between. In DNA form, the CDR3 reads TGTGCCATCAGCACCCGCCAGGGGAACTATGGCTACACCTTC. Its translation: CAISTRQGNYGYTF.

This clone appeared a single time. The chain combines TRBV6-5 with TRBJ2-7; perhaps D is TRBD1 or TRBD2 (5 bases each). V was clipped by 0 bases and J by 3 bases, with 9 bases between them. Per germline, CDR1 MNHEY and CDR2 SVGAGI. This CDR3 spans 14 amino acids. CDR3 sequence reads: CASSYSGTYYEQYF. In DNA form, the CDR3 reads TGTGCCAGCAGTTACTCCGGGACCTACTACGAGCAGTACTTC.

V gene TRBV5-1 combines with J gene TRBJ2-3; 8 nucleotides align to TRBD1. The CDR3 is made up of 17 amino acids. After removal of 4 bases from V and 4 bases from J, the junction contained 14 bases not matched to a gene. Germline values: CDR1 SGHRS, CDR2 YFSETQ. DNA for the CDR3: TGCGCCAGCAGCAACCGCGGACAGGGTCCGCGAGCAGATACGCAGTATTTT. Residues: CASSNRGQGPRADTQYF.

CDR3 amino acids: CASSAGTGGGETQYF. CDR3 in DNA: TGCGCCAGCAGCGCAGGGACAGGGGGAGGAGAGACCCAGTACTTC. The chain carries TRBV5-1 and TRBJ2-5, with 11 bases fitting TRBD1. V was pared by 4 bases and J by 4 bases, with 6 bases of the junction left unmatched. Per germline, CDR1 SGHRS and CDR2 YFSETQ. This CDR3 is built from 15 residues.

CDR3 loop: CASSVSLAGGYNEQFF. CDR3 coding DNA: TGTGCCAGCAGCGTCTCGTTAGCGGGGGGTTACAATGAGCAGTTCTTC. The rearrangement links TRBV9 to TRBJ2-1; 10 bases are a match to TRBD2. Trimming cost V 2 bases and J 4 bases; bases outside gene matches: 6. Germline assignment: CDR1 SGDLS and CDR2 YYNGEE. The CDR3 loop spans 16 amino acids.

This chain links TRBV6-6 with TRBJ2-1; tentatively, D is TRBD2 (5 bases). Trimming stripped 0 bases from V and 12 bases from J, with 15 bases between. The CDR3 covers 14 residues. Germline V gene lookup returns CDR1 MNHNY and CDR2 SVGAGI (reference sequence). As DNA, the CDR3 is TGTGCCAGCAGTTACTCGAACGTTGAGGGATCGCAGTTCTTC. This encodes CASSYSNVEGSQFF.

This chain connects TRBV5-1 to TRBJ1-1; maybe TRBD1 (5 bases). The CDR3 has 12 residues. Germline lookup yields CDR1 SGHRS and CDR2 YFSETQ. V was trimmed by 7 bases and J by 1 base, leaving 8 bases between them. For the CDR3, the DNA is TGCGCCAGCGGACAATCGAACACTGAAGCTTTCTTT. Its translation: CASGQSNTEAFF.

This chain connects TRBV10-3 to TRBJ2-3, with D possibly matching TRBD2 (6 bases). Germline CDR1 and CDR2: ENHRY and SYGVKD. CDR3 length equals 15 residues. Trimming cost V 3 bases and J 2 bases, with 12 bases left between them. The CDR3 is CAISETGTSTDTQYF. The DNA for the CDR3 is TGTGCCATCAGTGAAACCGGGACTTCCACAGATACGCAGTATTTT.

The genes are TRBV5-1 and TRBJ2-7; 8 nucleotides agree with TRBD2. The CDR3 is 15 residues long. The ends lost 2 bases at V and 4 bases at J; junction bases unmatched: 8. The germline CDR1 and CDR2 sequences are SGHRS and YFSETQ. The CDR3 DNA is TGCGCCAGCAGCTTTCCCCGGGGGGGGAAGTACGAGCAGTACTTC. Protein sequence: CASSFPRGGKYEQYF. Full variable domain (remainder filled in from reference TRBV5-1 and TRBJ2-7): KAGVTQTPRYLIKTRGQQVTLSCSPISGHRSVSWYQQTPGQGLQFLFEYFSETQRNKGNFPGRFSGRQFSNSRSEMNVSTLELGDSALYLCASSFPRGGKYEQYFGPGTRLTVT.

The CDR3 loop is CASSEGTKEETQYF. The CDR3 DNA sequence: TGCGCCAGCAGTGAGGGGACGAAGGAAGAGACCCAGTACTTC. The gene calls are TRBV10-2 and TRBJ2-5, with D possibly called TRBD1 or TRBD2 (5 bases each). Trimming removed 2 bases at V and 3 bases at J, with 10 bases between. The CDR3 is 14 amino acids. The germline V gene encodes CDR1 WSHSY and CDR2 SAAADI.

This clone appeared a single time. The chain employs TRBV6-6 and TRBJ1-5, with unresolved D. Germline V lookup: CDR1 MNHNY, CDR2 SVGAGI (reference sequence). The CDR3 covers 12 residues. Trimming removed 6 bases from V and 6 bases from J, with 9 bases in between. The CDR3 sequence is CASSPEGQPQHF. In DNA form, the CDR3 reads TGTGCCAGCAGCCCCGAGGGTCAGCCCCAGCATTTT.

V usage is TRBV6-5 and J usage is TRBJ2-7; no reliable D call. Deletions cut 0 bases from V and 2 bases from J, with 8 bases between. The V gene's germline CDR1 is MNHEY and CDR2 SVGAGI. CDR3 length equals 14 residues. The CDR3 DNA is TGTGCCAGCAGTTACTCGACCCTTGCCTACGAGCAGTACTTC. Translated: CASSYSTLAYEQYF.

CDR3 sequence reads: CASSLGAGAANTQYF. For the CDR3, the DNA is TGTGCCAGCAGCTTAGGAGCGGGGGCGGCAAATACGCAGTATTTT. The chain recombines TRBV7-8 with TRBJ2-3; TRBD2 agrees at 8 bases. J lost 7 bases, V lost 1 base, and 7 bases had no gene match. Germline V CDR1 and CDR2: SGHVS, FQNEAQ. The CDR3 spans 15 residues.

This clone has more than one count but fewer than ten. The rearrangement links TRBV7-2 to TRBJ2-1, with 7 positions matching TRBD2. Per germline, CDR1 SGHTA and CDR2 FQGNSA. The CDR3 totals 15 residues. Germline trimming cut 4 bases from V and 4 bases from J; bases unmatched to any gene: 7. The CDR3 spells CASSSASGAYNEQFF. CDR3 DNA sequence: TGTGCCAGCAGCTCGGCGAGCGGGGCTTACAATGAGCAGTTCTTC.

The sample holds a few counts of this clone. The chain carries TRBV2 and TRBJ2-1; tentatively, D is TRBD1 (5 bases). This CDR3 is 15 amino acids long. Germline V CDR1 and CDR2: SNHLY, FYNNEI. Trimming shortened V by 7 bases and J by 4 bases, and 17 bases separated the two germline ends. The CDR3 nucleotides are TGTGCCAGCACCCCGTCCCAGGCAGGGTACAATGAGCAGTTCTTC. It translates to CASTPSQAGYNEQFF.

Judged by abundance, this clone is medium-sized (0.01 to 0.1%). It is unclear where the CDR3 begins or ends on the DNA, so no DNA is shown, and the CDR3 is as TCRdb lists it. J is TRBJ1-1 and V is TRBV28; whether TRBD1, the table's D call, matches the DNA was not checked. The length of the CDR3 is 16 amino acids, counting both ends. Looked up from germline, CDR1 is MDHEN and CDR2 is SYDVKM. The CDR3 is CASSSSTGGVGTEAFF.

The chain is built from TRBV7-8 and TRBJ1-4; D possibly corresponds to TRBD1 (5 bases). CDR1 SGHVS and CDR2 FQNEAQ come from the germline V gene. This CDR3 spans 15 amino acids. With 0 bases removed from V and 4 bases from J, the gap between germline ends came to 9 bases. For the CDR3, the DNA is TGTGCCAGCAGCTTAGCCGGGGGATTTAATGAAAAACTGTTTTTT. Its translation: CASSLAGGFNEKLFF. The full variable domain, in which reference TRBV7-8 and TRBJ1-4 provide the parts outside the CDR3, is GAGVSQSPRYKVAKRGQDVALRCDPISGHVSLFWYQQALGQGPEFLTYFQNEAQLDKSGLPSDRFFAERPEGSVSTLKIQRTQQEDSAVYLCASSLAGGFNEKLFFGSGTQLSVL.

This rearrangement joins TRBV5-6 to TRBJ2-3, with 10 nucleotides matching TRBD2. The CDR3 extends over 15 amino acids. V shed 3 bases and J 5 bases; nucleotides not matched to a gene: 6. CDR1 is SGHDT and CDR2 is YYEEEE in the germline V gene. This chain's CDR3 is CASSSLLAGVDTQYF. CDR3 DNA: TGTGCCAGCAGCTCCCTCCTAGCGGGGGTAGATACGCAGTATTTT. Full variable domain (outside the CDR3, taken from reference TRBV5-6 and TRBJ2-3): DAGVTQSPTHLIKTRGQQVTLRCSPKSGHDTVSWYQQALGQGPQFIFQYYEEEERQRGNFPDRFSGHQFPNYSSELNVNALLLGDSALYLCASSSLLAGVDTQYFGPGTRLTVL.

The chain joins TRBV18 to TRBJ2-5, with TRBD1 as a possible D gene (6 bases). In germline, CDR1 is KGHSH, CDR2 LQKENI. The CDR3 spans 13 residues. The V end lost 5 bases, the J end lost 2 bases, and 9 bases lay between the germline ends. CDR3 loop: CASSVGQQETQYF. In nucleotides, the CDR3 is TGTGCCAGCTCAGTGGGACAACAAGAGACCCAGTACTTC.